These 25 T cell receptor beta chains share one sample of origin, sequenced in a study of T cells in Graves' hyperthyroidism and ophthalmopathy. The source material, RNA transcripts, was used to amplify TCR beta CDR3 regions. The HTBI primer set was used in a first-round RT-PCR of the TCR CDR3. TCRdb reprocessed the multiplex PCR reads via MiXCR and lists one record per CDR3 protein. The sample shows under 300,000 distinct CDR3 sequences, roughly 22% of them seen only once. Sequenced: blood. All receptors derive from a man aged 25-45 years with Graves' ophthalmopathy.

The chain has TRBV6-1 and TRBJ2-5, with TRBD1 as a possible D gene (6 bases). The CDR3 contains 15 residues. Germline loops: CDR1 MNHNS, CDR2 SASEGT. The V end was cut by 6 bases, the J end by 4 bases, with 18 bases between. CDR3 coding DNA: TGTGCCAGCAGCTCCCAAGGGGGTCAACTAGAGACCCAGTACTTC. This codes for CASSSQGGQLETQYF.

V and J are TRBV6-1 and TRBJ2-1, with 7 bases aligning to TRBD2. The CDR3 totals 15 residues. V was pared by 6 bases and J by 0 bases, with 5 bases of the junction left unmatched. Per germline, CDR1 MNHNS and CDR2 SASEGT. The CDR3 spells CASRNRDYSYNEQFF. In nucleotides, the CDR3 is TGTGCCAGCAGGAACCGGGACTACTCCTACAATGAGCAGTTCTTC.

The chain uses TRBV10-3 and TRBJ2-7; D gene ambiguous. Germline CDR1 is ENHRY and CDR2 is SYGVKD. The CDR3 consists of 14 residues. V was cut by 0 bases and J by 2 bases, with 8 bases left in between. CDR3 residues: CAISESGSTYEQYF. For the CDR3, the DNA is TGTGCCATCAGTGAGTCAGGCAGCACCTACGAGCAGTACTTC.

The chain is built from TRBV15 and TRBJ2-7, with D unresolved. Trimming pared 1 base from V and 0 bases from J, leaving 10 bases between. The length of the CDR3 is 15 residues. In germline, CDR1 is LNHNV, CDR2 YYDKDF (reference sequence). This CDR3 reads CATSRVKQFSYEQYF. Here the CDR3 DNA reads TGTGCCACCAGCAGAGTAAAACAGTTCTCCTACGAGCAGTACTTC.

This clonotype was recorded a few times. The chain combines TRBV30 with TRBJ1-1; D perhaps matches TRBD1 (6 bases). There are 14 residues in the CDR3. CDR1 and CDR2 from the germline V gene are GTSNPN and SVGIG (reference sequence). V lost 4 bases to trimming and J lost 5 bases, with 17 bases between them. CDR3 residues: CAWNLGGLGTEAFF. DNA of the CDR3: TGTGCCTGGAACCTCGGGGGCCTCGGGACTGAAGCTTTCTTT.

Many counts were recorded for this clonotype. The V call is TRBV6-1, the J call TRBJ2-1, with 11 bases identical to TRBD1. The CDR3 sequence is 17 residues long. With V trimmed by 5 bases and J by 2 bases, 8 bases remained unmatched. Germline CDR1 reads MNHNS; CDR2 reads SASEGT. CDR3: CASSKRTGGATYNEQFF. The CDR3, as DNA: TGTGCCAGCAGTAAACGGACAGGGGGCGCGACCTACAATGAGCAGTTCTTC.

The chain combines TRBV18 with TRBJ1-1, with a tentative D call TRBD1 (5 bases). This CDR3 region has 19 residues. V shed 6 bases and J shed 4 bases, with 30 bases lying between them. The germline gives CDR1 KGHSH, CDR2 LQKENI. In DNA, the CDR3 is TGTGCCAGCTCCACCCTAATCGAGGGACCAAAGGTGGGCGGCACTGAAGCTTTCTTT. It yields the protein CASSTLIEGPKVGGTEAFF.

This clonotype was recorded at least ten times. This chain uses TRBV12-3 or TRBV12-4 with TRBJ2-7, with D possibly TRBD1 on 6 matching bases. V was cut by 2 bases and J by 2 bases, with 13 bases left in between. CDR3 size: 15 residues. The CDR3 DNA is TGTGCCAGCAGTTTAACCGGGACAAATACCTACGAGCAGTACTTC. This sequence encodes CASSLTGTNTYEQYF.

The chain is built from TRBV28 and TRBJ2-1; TRBD2 agrees at 13 bases. The CDR3 is 15 residues long. The germline gives CDR1 MDHEN, CDR2 SYDVKM. V dropped 5 bases and J dropped 7; count of bases not matched to a gene: 5. Here the CDR3 DNA reads TGTGCCAGCAGTACTAGCGGGAGGGCCGGAAATGAGCAGTTCTTC. Translated, it gives CASSTSGRAGNEQFF.

This chain connects TRBV5-1 to TRBJ2-1, with D perhaps given as TRBD1 or TRBD2 (5 bases each). The CDR3 is made up of 11 amino acids. CDR1 is SGHRS, CDR2 YFSETQ, per germline. Trimming pared 4 bases from V and 13 bases from J, leaving 12 bases between. The CDR3 sequence is CASSPGRFQFF. CDR3 sequence (DNA): TGCGCCAGCAGCCCGGGACGCTTCCAGTTCTTC.

The chain's CDR3 is CASSSPGALNTEAFF. The CDR3 DNA reads TGTGCCAGCAGTTCTCCAGGGGCACTGAACACTGAAGCTTTCTTT. The chain links TRBV28 to TRBJ1-1, with D possibly matching TRBD1 (6 bases). Deletions cut 4 bases from V and 0 bases from J, with 12 bases between. CDR3 length: 15 residues. Germline assignment: CDR1 MDHEN and CDR2 SYDVKM.

This clonotype showed up just a few times. J is TRBJ1-4 and V is TRBV6-1; TRBD1 aligns across 9 bases. This CDR3 comprises 16 residues. V was pared by 6 bases and J by 5 bases, with 10 bases of the junction left unmatched. Germline CDR1 MNHNS, CDR2 SASEGT. The CDR3 spells CASSSLPGQGNEKLFF. In DNA, the CDR3 is TGTGCCAGCAGCTCCCTACCGGGACAGGGAAATGAAAAACTGTTTTTT.

This clonotype was detected many times. The gene calls are TRBV11-1 and TRBJ2-1; D gene ambiguous. The germline V gene has CDR1 SGHAT and CDR2 FQDESV (reference sequence). The CDR3 is 11 amino acids. With 5 bases removed from V and 9 bases from J, the gap between germline ends came to 8 bases. The CDR3 protein is CASSARSEQFF. In DNA form, the CDR3 reads TGTGCCAGCAGCGCCCGGAGTGAGCAGTTCTTC.

This clonotype was counted only a few times. The chain recombines TRBV5-1 with TRBJ2-5, with 9 bases matching TRBD1. This CDR3 spans 15 amino acids. J lost 5 bases, V lost 4 bases, and 9 bases had no gene match. The germline CDR1 and CDR2 sequences are SGHRS and YFSETQ. CDR3 loop: CASSQQTGGAETQYF. Written as DNA, the CDR3 is TGCGCCAGCAGCCAACAAACAGGGGGCGCGGAGACCCAGTACTTC.

This clonotype was picked up many times. This chain uses TRBV2 with TRBJ2-1; D is perhaps TRBD1 (5 bases). Per germline, CDR1 SNHLY and CDR2 FYNNEI. CDR3 length equals 11 residues. With 6 bases removed from V and 9 bases from J, the gap between germline ends came to 9 bases. The CDR3 nucleotides read TGTGCCAGCAGACAGGTTTTTGAGCAGTTCTTC. Its protein product is CASRQVFEQFF.

This sequence joins TRBV19 and TRBJ1-2; no firm D call. From germline, CDR1 is LNHDA and CDR2 SQIVND (reference sequence). The CDR3 spans 14 residues. V gave up 7 bases and J gave up 4 bases, with 16 bases separating them. As DNA, the CDR3 is TGTGCCAGTATTAGTAGAGTAGGAAGCTATGGCTACACCTTC. Its translation: CASISRVGSYGYTF. The full variable domain, in which reference TRBV19 and TRBJ1-2 provide the parts outside the CDR3, is DGGITQSPKYLFRKEGQNVTLSCEQNLNHDAMYWYRQDPGQGLRLIYYSQIVNDFQKGDIAEGYSVSREKKESFPLTVTSAQKNPTAFYLCASISRVGSYGYTFGSGTRLTVV.

This clonotype was detected ten times or more. J is TRBJ2-7 and V is TRBV28; D call uncertain. Looked up from germline, CDR1 is MDHEN and CDR2 is SYDVKM. There are 11 residues in the CDR3. Trimming removed 6 bases from V and 4 bases from J, with 7 bases in between. CDR3 in DNA: TGTGCCAGCAGCTTAGTGTACGAGCAGTACTTC. This sequence encodes CASSLVYEQYF.

This clonotype was seen a handful of times. This chain joins TRBV24-1 and TRBJ2-3; the match to TRBD2 covers 9 bases. The length of the CDR3 is 15 residues. Unmatched junction bases numbered 1, after V lost 2 bases and J lost 2 bases. The V gene's germline CDR1 is KGHDR and CDR2 SFDVKD. The CDR3 DNA reads TGTGCCACCAGTGATTCTAGCGGGGCCACAGATACGCAGTATTTT. Encoded protein: CATSDSSGATDTQYF.

The V and J genes are TRBV7-8 and TRBJ2-1, with TRBD1 matching 9 bases. The CDR3 runs to 15 residues. Germline V gene sequence: CDR1 SGHVS, CDR2 FQNEAQ. Unmatched junction bases numbered 7, after V lost 5 bases and J lost 5 bases. The CDR3 coding sequence is TGTGCCAGCAGCGCGGGGACAGGGTGGAACAATGAGCAGTTCTTC. It is translated as CASSAGTGWNNEQFF.

This chain links TRBV19 with TRBJ1-5; D is possibly TRBD1 (6 bases). The V end lost 8 bases, the J end lost 1 base, and 18 bases lay between the germline ends. The CDR3 totals 16 residues. Germline V lookup: CDR1 LNHDA, CDR2 SQIVND (reference sequence). CDR3 DNA: TGTGCCAGTTCTTGGACAGCCAGAAGAAGCAATCAGCCCCAGCATTTT. It yields the protein CASSWTARRSNQPQHF.

The chain joins TRBV28 to TRBJ2-2; no firm D call. Per germline, CDR1 MDHEN and CDR2 SYDVKM. The CDR3 has 15 amino acids. Trimming shortened V by 3 bases and J by 0 bases, and 8 bases separated the two germline ends. The CDR3 region has the DNA TGTGCCAGCAGTTTCCTGGGGACGAACACCGGGGAGCTGTTTTTT. The encoded protein is CASSFLGTNTGELFF.

There are many counts of this clonotype. V and J are TRBV20-1 and TRBJ2-7, with TRBD2 matching over 10 bases. This CDR3 region has 16 residues. With V trimmed by 0 bases and J by 1 base, 6 bases remained unmatched. Germline CDR1 DFQATT, CDR2 SNEGSKA (reference sequence). This CDR3 reads CSARDPGTSESYEQYF. The CDR3, as DNA: TGCAGTGCTAGAGATCCGGGGACTAGCGAATCCTACGAGCAGTACTTC.

There are many counts of this clonotype. The chain joins TRBV7-2 to TRBJ1-4; D not resolved. Germline V CDR1 and CDR2: SGHTA, FQGNSA. This CDR3 spans 15 amino acids. V shed 5 bases and J shed 5 bases, with 15 bases lying between them. CDR3 bases: TGTGCCAGCAGCGCCTCTCCTTCGGGGAATGAAAAACTGTTTTTT. This sequence encodes CASSASPSGNEKLFF. The variable domain in full, completed from reference TRBV7-2 and TRBJ1-4, reads GAGVSQSPSNKVTEKGKDVELRCDPISGHTALYWYRQSLGQGLEFLIYFQGNSAPDKSGLPSDRFSAERTGGSVSTLTIQRTQQEDSAVYLCASSASPSGNEKLFFGSGTQLSVL.

This chain uses TRBV5-1 with TRBJ2-2; no clear D gene. Germline V gives CDR1 SGHRS, CDR2 YFSETQ. There are 15 residues in the CDR3. Trimming took 0 bases from V and 0 from J, leaving 6 bases between them. CDR3 residues: CASSLARPNTGELFF. CDR3 nucleotide sequence: TGCGCCAGCAGCTTGGCCCGCCCGAACACCGGGGAGCTGTTTTTT.

V is TRBV11-2 and J is TRBJ1-6; D gene uncertain. The CDR3 runs to 15 residues. V lost 7 bases and J 5 bases, leaving 15 bases between the germline ends. From germline, CDR1 is SGHAT and CDR2 FQNNGV. The CDR3 nucleotides are TGTGCCAGCACCCGTGGTTGGGCAGATAATTCACCCCTCCACTTT. It is translated as CASTRGWADNSPLHF.